This TCR beta chain was obtained from a study of CD8 T cells in ankylosing spondylitis. In TCRdb, the 5' RACE reads were re-called with MiXCR into one record per CDR3 protein. The sample lists about 240,000 distinct CDR3 sequences; approximately 9% were seen once. This clonotype has more than one count but fewer than ten. The sequence was collected from a male donor with ankylosing spondylitis or in good health (not recorded which). Sequencing was done on a sample of blood, either unsorted or a sorted T cell fraction (not recorded which).

This chain's CDR3 is CASSQTTPSYNEQFF. The CDR3 DNA reads as TGCGCCAGCAGCCAGACTACCCCCTCCTACAATGAGCAGTTCTTC. The chain carries TRBV4-1 and TRBJ2-1; a possible D gene is TRBD2 (5 bases). This CDR3 spans 15 amino acids. The germline CDR1 and CDR2 sequences are MGHRA and YSYEKL. The germline V and J ends were trimmed by 3 bases and 0 bases, with 9 bases remaining between them.